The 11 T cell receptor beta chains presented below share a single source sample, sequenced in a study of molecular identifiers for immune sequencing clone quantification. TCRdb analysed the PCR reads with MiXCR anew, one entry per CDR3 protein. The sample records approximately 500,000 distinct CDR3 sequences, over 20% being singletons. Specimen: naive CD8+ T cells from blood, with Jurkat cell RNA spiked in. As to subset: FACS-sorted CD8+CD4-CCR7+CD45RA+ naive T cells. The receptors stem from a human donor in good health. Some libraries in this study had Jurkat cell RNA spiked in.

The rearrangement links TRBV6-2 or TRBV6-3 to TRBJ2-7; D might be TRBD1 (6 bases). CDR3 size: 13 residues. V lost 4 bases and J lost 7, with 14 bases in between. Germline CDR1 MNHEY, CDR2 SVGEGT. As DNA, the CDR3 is TGTGCCAGCAGTTGGACAGAATCTAGGGAGCAGTACTTC. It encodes CASSWTESREQYF.

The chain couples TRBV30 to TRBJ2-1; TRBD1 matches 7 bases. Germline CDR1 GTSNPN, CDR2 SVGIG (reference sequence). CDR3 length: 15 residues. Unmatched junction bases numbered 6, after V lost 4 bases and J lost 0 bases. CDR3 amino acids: CAWTVGTVSYNEQFF. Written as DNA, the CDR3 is TGTGCCTGGACAGTCGGGACAGTCTCCTACAATGAGCAGTTCTTC. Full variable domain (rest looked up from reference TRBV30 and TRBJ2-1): SQTIHQWPATLVQPVGSPLSLECTVEGTSNPNLYWYRQAAGRGLQLLFYSVGIGQISSEVPQNLSASRPQDRQFILSSKKLLLSDSGFYLCAWTVGTVSYNEQFFGPGTRLTVL.

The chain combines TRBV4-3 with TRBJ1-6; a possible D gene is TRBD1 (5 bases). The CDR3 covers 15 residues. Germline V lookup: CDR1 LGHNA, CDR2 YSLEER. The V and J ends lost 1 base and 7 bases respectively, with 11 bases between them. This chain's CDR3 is CASSQVRDGNSPLHF. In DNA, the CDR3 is TGCGCCAGCAGCCAAGTCCGGGACGGGAATTCACCCCTCCACTTT.

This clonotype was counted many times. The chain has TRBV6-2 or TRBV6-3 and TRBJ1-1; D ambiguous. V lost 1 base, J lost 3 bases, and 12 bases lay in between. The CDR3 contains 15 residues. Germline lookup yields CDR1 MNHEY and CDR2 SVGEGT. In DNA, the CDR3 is TGTGCCAGCAGTTACTTCGGAAACCTGGACACTGAAGCTTTCTTT. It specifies CASSYFGNLDTEAFF.

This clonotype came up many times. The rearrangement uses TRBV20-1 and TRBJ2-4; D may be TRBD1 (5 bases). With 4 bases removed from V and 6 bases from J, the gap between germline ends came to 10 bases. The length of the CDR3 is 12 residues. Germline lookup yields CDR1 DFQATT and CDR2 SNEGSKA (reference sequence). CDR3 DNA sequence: TGCAGTGCTATCGGACACGGAAACATTCAGTACTTC. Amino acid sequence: CSAIGHGNIQYF.

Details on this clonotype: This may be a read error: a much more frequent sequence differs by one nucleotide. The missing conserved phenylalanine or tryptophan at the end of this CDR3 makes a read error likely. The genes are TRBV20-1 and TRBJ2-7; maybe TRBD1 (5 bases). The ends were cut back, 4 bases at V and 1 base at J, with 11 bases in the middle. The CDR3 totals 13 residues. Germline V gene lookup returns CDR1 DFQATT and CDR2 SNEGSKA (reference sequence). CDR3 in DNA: TGCAGTGCTATCCACAGGTTTTCCTACGAGCAGTACCTC. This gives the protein CSAIHRFSYEQYL.

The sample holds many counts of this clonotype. Here the CDR3 DNA reads TGTGCCAGCAGTGGACAGGGGGCGCACGAGCAGTACTTC. It codes for CASSGQGAHEQYF. This chain connects TRBV27 to TRBJ2-7; 11 nucleotides align to TRBD1. Per germline, CDR1 MNHEY and CDR2 SMNVEV (reference sequence). The CDR3 is made up of 13 amino acids. After removal of 5 bases from V and 5 bases from J, the junction contained 2 bases not matched to a gene.

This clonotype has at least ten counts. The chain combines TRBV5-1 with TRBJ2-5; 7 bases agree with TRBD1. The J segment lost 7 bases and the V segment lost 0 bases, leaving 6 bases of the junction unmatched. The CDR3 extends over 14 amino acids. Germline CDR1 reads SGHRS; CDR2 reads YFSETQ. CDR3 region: CASSLDRGRWTQYF. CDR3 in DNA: TGCGCCAGCAGCTTGGACAGGGGAAGATGGACCCAGTACTTC.

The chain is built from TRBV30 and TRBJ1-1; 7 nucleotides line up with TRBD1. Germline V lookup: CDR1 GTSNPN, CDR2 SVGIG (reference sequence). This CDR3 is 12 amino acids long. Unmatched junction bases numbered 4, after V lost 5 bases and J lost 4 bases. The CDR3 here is CAWGAGGTEAFF. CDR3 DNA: TGTGCCTGGGGGGCAGGGGGCACTGAAGCTTTCTTT.

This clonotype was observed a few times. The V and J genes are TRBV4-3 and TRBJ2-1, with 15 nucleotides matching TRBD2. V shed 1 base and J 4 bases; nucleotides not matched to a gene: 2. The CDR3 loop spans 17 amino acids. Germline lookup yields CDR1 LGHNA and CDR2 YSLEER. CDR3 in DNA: TGCGCCAGCAGCCAAGGGACTAGCGGGAGGGTTTACAATGAGCAGTTCTTC. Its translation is CASSQGTSGRVYNEQFF.

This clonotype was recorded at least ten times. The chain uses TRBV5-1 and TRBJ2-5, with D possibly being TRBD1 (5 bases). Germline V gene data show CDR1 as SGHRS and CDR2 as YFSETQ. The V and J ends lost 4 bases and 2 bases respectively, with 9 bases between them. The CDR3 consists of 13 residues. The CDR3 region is CASSEDIQETQYF. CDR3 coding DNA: TGCGCCAGCAGCGAGGACATACAAGAGACCCAGTACTTC.